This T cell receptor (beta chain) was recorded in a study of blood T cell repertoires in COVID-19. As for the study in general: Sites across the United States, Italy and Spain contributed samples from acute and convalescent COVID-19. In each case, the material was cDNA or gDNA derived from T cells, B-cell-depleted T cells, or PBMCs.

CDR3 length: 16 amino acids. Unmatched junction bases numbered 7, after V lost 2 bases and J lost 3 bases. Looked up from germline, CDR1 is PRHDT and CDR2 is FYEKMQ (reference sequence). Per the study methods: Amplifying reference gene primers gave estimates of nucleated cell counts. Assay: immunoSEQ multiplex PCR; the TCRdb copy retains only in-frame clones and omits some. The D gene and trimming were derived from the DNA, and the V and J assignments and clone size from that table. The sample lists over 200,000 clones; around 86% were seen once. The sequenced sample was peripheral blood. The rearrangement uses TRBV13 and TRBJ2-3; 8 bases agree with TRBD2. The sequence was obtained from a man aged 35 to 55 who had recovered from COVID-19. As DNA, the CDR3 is TGTGCCAGCAGCTTACGGTTGCGGGAGGTTACAGATACGCAGTATTTT. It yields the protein CASSLRLREVTDTQYF.